Sequencing of this T cell receptor beta chain was carried out in a study of cytotoxic CD8 clonotypes in ibrutinib-treated CLL. Study summary: There were approximately ten relapsed/refractory patients and about 15 treatment-naive patients, and approximately 17 were IGHV unmutated. Once treatment had gone on for a median of 12 months, range 6 to 36, response samples were drawn.

Here immunoSEQ multiplex PCR was the method, and the copy in TCRdb shows in-frame clones only, minus some. The sample carries 120,000 to 150,000 clones, 91% recorded once. This clone appeared a single time. As input for TCR beta libraries, approximately 2.1 micrograms of genomic DNA came from cryopreserved PBMCs. Deletions cut 4 bases from V and 1 base from J, with 7 bases between. The CDR3 has 13 residues. The germline CDR1 and CDR2 sequences are SGHTA and FQGTGA. V is TRBV7-3 and J is TRBJ1-1, with no clear D. The starting material was PBMCs, obtained after 12 months of ibrutinib treatment. The TCR sequence derives from a human donor with chronic lymphocytic leukemia. DNA of the CDR3: TGTGCCAGCAGCTATACAGCGAACACTGAAGCTTTCTTT. Its protein product is CASSYTANTEAFF.